These T cell receptor beta chains were read from a single sample in a study of T cells in Graves' hyperthyroidism and ophthalmopathy. TCRdb recomputed calls from the multiplex PCR reads with MiXCR, one row per CDR3 protein. The sample includes approximately 710,000 distinct CDR3 sequences, roughly 17% of them seen just once. Material: blood. These receptors were obtained from a man in his forties or fifties with Graves' hyperthyroidism. The conserved cysteine and the conserved F or W are not part of the CDR3 here. Each record gives: V gene, J gene, CDR3 protein.

TRBV27,TRBJ1-5,ASSLMGPNQPQH
TRBV6-1,TRBJ2-5,ASRIGVVNSGRSGETQY
TRBV5-4,TRBJ1-4,ASSLLPGAGEKLF
TRBV19,TRBJ2-1,ASSREGGGTAYNEQF
TRBV28,TRBJ2-2,ASTYTGQANTGELF
TRBV20-1,TRBJ2-7,SGQEDPYEQY
TRBV7-9,TRBJ1-3,ASSITGVGNTIY
TRBV28,TRBJ2-5,ASSLAGLAGAETQY
TRBV5-1,TRBJ1-3,ASSLEVLGYSGNTIY
TRBV7-2,TRBJ1-4,ASSLSGAGEKLF
TRBV3-1,TRBJ2-7,ASSHRNYEQY
TRBV3-1,TRBJ2-5,ASSQDPILAEETQY
TRBV9,TRBJ2-5,ASSVRGGTSQETQY
TRBV2,TRBJ2-3,ALEGRGTDTQY
TRBV12-3/TRBV12-4,TRBJ2-3,ASSPRASGASTDTQY
TRBV3-1,TRBJ1-2,ASSYRDGLNYGYT
TRBV7-9,TRBJ2-1,ASRLRAGAYNEQF
TRBV28,TRBJ1-1,ASSAGQGRTEAF
TRBV12-3/TRBV12-4,TRBJ1-5,ASSLIEDQPQH
TRBV13,TRBJ2-2,ASSPTSGRGAGELF
TRBV5-5,TRBJ2-7,ASSFSLGYEQY
TRBV18,TRBJ2-6,ASSPPHLGSGANVLT
TRBV11-2,TRBJ2-5,ASSLDDTGVYQETQY
TRBV20-1,TRBJ2-7,SVVLAGGGSYEQY
TRBV5-1,TRBJ2-2,ASSAGQANTGELF
TRBV2,TRBJ2-7,ASSEAVPYEQY
TRBV12-5,TRBJ1-5,ASGLGYTGSDQPQH
TRBV13,TRBJ1-6,ASSLEDSPLR
TRBV2,TRBJ1-5,ASSDGLSNQPQR
TRBV5-1,TRBJ1-1,ASSLPEGAVMNTEAF
TRBV27,TRBJ2-7,ASSFPGTGAFEQY
TRBV7-9,TRBJ2-5,ASSPGRDRETQY
TRBV20-1,TRBJ2-5,SARNQETQY
TRBV9,TRBJ2-2,ASSGVIGELF
TRBV20-1,TRBJ2-3,SARLAGSSTDTQY
TRBV2,TRBJ1-1,ASVLQDTEAF
TRBV28,TRBJ2-1,ASEGATYNEQF
TRBV2,TRBJ1-5,ASLTGPGNQPQH
TRBV5-6,TRBJ2-1,ASSLKTGAYNEQF
TRBV20-1,TRBJ1-5,SAGASNQPQH
TRBV2,TRBJ1-1,ASSPRTSPNTEAF
TRBV28,TRBJ1-5,ASSPHRAGNQPQH
TRBV11-1,TRBJ2-7,ASSLASGDSYEQY
TRBV10-2,TRBJ2-7,ASTDEWESFYEQY
TRBV6-1,TRBJ2-2,ASSRRQSQGELF
TRBV9,TRBJ2-7,ASSGLAGGPSHEQY
TRBV7-9,TRBJ2-7,ASSGRWSYEQY
TRBV5-4,TRBJ2-1,ASSLSIAGDNEQF
TRBV30,TRBJ2-1,AWTYGHTNNEQF
TRBV5-1,TRBJ2-1,ASSSGLAGSNEQF
TRBV6-1,TRBJ1-1,ATRRQANTEAF
TRBV12-3/TRBV12-4,TRBJ2-1,ASSPEGQSSYNEQF
TRBV2,TRBJ1-1,ASSGRQDTEAF
TRBV6-2/TRBV6-3,TRBJ2-1,ASSSRASQSYNEQF
TRBV5-4,TRBJ2-3,ASSPGLAEGDTQY
TRBV9,TRBJ2-1,ASSVVAGITYNEQF
TRBV20-1,TRBJ2-7,SAPRDRREQY
TRBV7-8,TRBJ1-5,ASSLTSGILSNQPQH
TRBV28,TRBJ2-7,ASSFPGTGTPEQY
TRBV28,TRBJ2-3,ASSSPGASDTQY